This passage covers 26 T cell receptor beta chains from one sample sequenced in a study of T cells in Graves' hyperthyroidism and ophthalmopathy. TCR beta CDR3 regions were amplified from RNA transcripts. The HTBI set primed first-round TCR CDR3 RT-PCR. TCRdb recomputed calls from the multiplex PCR reads with MiXCR, one row per CDR3 protein. The profile shows a few hundred thousand distinct CDR3 sequences, about 18% of them singletons. Source material: blood. The receptors were sampled from a woman younger than 35 with Graves' hyperthyroidism.

At least ten counts were recorded for this clonotype. The chain carries TRBV6-1 and TRBJ2-7; weak D call: TRBD2 (6 bases). V lost 6 bases, J lost 3 bases, and 24 bases lay in between. The CDR3 length is 17 residues. The germline V gene encodes CDR1 MNHNS and CDR2 SASEGT. The CDR3 here is CASRESAMGPGGYEQYF. CDR3 coding DNA: TGTGCCAGCAGGGAGAGTGCAATGGGACCCGGGGGCTACGAGCAGTACTTC.

Ten or more counts support this clonotype. The chain links TRBV2 to TRBJ1-5, with 7 bases matching TRBD1. Germline CDR1 SNHLY, CDR2 FYNNEI. Trimming removed 4 bases from V and 3 bases from J; junction bases left unmatched: 6. This CDR3 is 15 amino acids long. The CDR3 bases are TGTGCCAGCAGTGTGGGAGGGGGCCTCAATCAGCCCCAGCATTTT. The encoded protein is CASSVGGGLNQPQHF.

In this sample, this clonotype turned up many times. V gene TRBV6-1 combines with J gene TRBJ1-2; 7 bases agree with TRBD1. Unmatched junction bases numbered 10, after V lost 7 bases and J lost 5 bases. Looked up from germline, CDR1 is MNHNS and CDR2 is SASEGT. The CDR3 sequence is 14 residues long. The CDR3 protein is CASTREGAGYGYTF. The CDR3 bases are TGTGCCAGCACCCGGGAGGGGGCAGGGTATGGCTACACCTTC.

This clonotype was picked up many times. This sequence joins TRBV29-1 and TRBJ1-1; the match to TRBD1 covers 7 bases. J lost 6 bases, V lost 5 bases, and 15 bases had no gene match. The CDR3 sequence is 15 residues long. The germline gives CDR1 SQVTM, CDR2 ANQGSEA. The CDR3 here is CSVSHARQGAAEAFF. The CDR3 DNA is TGCAGCGTTAGTCATGCGAGACAGGGAGCCGCTGAAGCTTTCTTT.

In its sample, this clonotype was seen many times. V gene TRBV15 combines with J gene TRBJ1-1; D remains unclear. Per germline, CDR1 LNHNV and CDR2 YYDKDF (reference sequence). The CDR3 runs 13 residues. Between the trimmed V and J ends, which lost 6 bases and 1 base, there was a span of 9 bases. CDR3 region: CATSKSPNTEAFF. Here the CDR3 DNA reads TGTGCCACCAGTAAATCCCCGAACACTGAAGCTTTCTTT.

This clonotype was seen at least ten times. J is TRBJ1-2 and V is TRBV10-2, with no clear D. The CDR3 is made up of 13 amino acids. Trimming stripped 6 bases from V and 7 bases from J, with 15 bases between. Germline V gene data show CDR1 as WSHSY and CDR2 as SAAADI. Here the CDR3 reads CASRLRPYGGYTF. For the CDR3, the DNA is TGCGCCAGCAGACTCCGACCCTATGGTGGCTACACCTTC.

This clonotype was observed at least ten times. The J gene is TRBJ2-7, the V gene TRBV29-1, with D perhaps TRBD1 (6 bases). In germline, CDR1 is SQVTM, CDR2 ANQGSEA. Deletions cut 4 bases from V and 2 bases from J, with 18 bases between. The CDR3 has 15 residues. Here the CDR3 reads CSVGSRGSVTYEQYF. The DNA of the CDR3 is TGCAGCGTTGGATCGAGGGGGTCAGTCACCTACGAGCAGTACTTC.

This clonotype has a count of ten or more. At one end the junction does not follow the germline gene, possibly because of a read error. The gene calls are TRBV7-7 and TRBJ1-5; perhaps TRBD1 as D (6 bases). Germline CDR1 and CDR2: SSHAT and FNYEAQ (reference sequence). CDR3 length: 14 residues. For the CDR3, the DNA is TGTGCTAGCAGCTTATGGGGGCGATATCAGCCCCAGCATTTT. Translation gives CASSLWGRYQPQHF. The variable domain in full, completed from reference TRBV7-7 and TRBJ1-5, reads GAGVSQSPRYKVTKRGQDVTLRCDPISSHATLYWYQQALGQGPEFLTYFNYEAQPDKSGLPSDRFSAERPEGSISTLTIQRTEQRDSAMYRCASSLWGRYQPQHFGDGTRLSIL.

This clonotype was detected only a few times. The chain joins TRBV19 to TRBJ2-4; weak D call: TRBD2 (6 bases). Per the germline V gene, CDR1 is LNHDA and CDR2 is SQIVND (reference sequence). Trimming shortened V by 11 bases and J by 0 bases, and 11 bases separated the two germline ends. The CDR3 runs to 13 residues. CDR3 bases: TGTGCCGTGGGACTGGGAGCCAAAAACATTCAGTACTTC. Protein: CAVGLGAKNIQYF. Combining the CDR3 with reference TRBV19 and TRBJ2-4 gives the whole variable domain DGGITQSPKYLFRKEGQNVTLSCEQNLNHDAMYWYRQDPGQGLRLIYYSQIVNDFQKGDIAEGYSVSREKKESFPLTVTSAQKNPTAFYLCAVGLGAKNIQYFGAGTRLSVL.

This clonotype was counted many times. The V gene is TRBV6-1, the J gene TRBJ2-5, with a tentative D call TRBD1 (6 bases). The CDR3 totals 15 residues. Germline CDR1 MNHNS, CDR2 SASEGT. V was cut by 6 bases and J by 2 bases, with 16 bases left in between. CDR3 residues: CASRPRGQTQETQYF. CDR3 bases: TGTGCCAGCAGACCAAGAGGACAGACACAAGAGACCCAGTACTTC.

This clonotype was detected ten times or more. The rearrangement links TRBV13 to TRBJ1-1, with TRBD1 matching 8 bases. CDR1 is PRHDT and CDR2 is FYEKMQ in the germline V gene (reference sequence). CDR3 length equals 14 residues. The junction had 6 bases not matched to a gene; V was cut back by 3 bases and J by 6 bases. CDR3 sequence reads: CASSFGQGTAEAFF. DNA of the CDR3: TGTGCCAGCAGCTTCGGACAGGGCACCGCTGAAGCTTTCTTT.

At least ten counts were recorded for this clonotype. The chain joins TRBV10-2 to TRBJ1-1; D remains ambiguous. CDR3 length: 15 amino acids. Between the trimmed V and J ends, which lost 3 bases and 0 bases, there was a span of 11 bases. Germline loops: CDR1 WSHSY, CDR2 SAAADI. In DNA, the CDR3 is TGCGCCAGCAGTGATTTTACGTTGTTGAACACTGAAGCTTTCTTT. The encoded protein is CASSDFTLLNTEAFF.

This clonotype showed up many times. This chain uses TRBV6-1 with TRBJ1-6; D unresolved. CDR3 length equals 15 residues. The germline V gene has CDR1 MNHNS and CDR2 SASEGT. Trimming shortened V by 5 bases and J by 8 bases, and 16 bases separated the two germline ends. The CDR3 DNA reads as TGTGCCAGCAGTCGGTTCTCGAGGGTGGATTCACCCCTCCACTTT. This codes for CASSRFSRVDSPLHF.

The V gene is TRBV6-1, the J gene TRBJ1-1, with TRBD1 matching over 9 bases. The CDR3 runs 18 residues. J lost 6 bases, V lost 2 bases, and 16 bases had no gene match. CDR1 and CDR2 (germline): MNHNS, SASEGT. CDR3 region: CASSERVEPGQGIAEAFF. CDR3 DNA: TGTGCCAGCAGTGAAAGAGTGGAACCGGGACAGGGAATCGCTGAAGCTTTCTTT.

This clonotype has a count of ten or more. The genes are TRBV20-1 and TRBJ1-2, with 10 bases that match TRBD1. The CDR3 consists of 14 residues. Trimming at V came to 3 bases and at J to 7 bases, leaving 8 bases not matched to a gene. Germline V gene lookup returns CDR1 DFQATT and CDR2 SNEGSKA (reference sequence). CDR3 DNA: TGCAGTGCTAGTGGTGACAGGGGGCATCTTGGCTACACCTTC. Its translation: CSASGDRGHLGYTF.

This clonotype has at least ten counts. The CDR3 coding sequence is TGTGCCAGCAGTACCGGGACAGGGCTCGAGCAGTACTTC. Translated, it gives CASSTGTGLEQYF. The chain combines TRBV12-3 or TRBV12-4 with TRBJ2-7, with 9 positions matching TRBD1. The CDR3 has 13 residues. The V segment lost 5 bases and the J segment 6 bases; nucleotides outside the gene matches: 5.

This clonotype was recorded at least ten times. The V call is TRBV28, the J call TRBJ1-2, with D uncertain. Germline CDR1 and CDR2: MDHEN and SYDVKM. The CDR3 runs 16 residues. Trimming took off 3 bases at V and 2 bases at J, with 16 bases between the two ends. CDR3: CASSFVLGFANYGYTF. CDR3 sequence (DNA): TGTGCCAGCAGTTTCGTCTTAGGGTTTGCGAACTATGGCTACACCTTC.

This chain links TRBV19 with TRBJ1-1; weak D call: TRBD1 (5 bases). V was trimmed by 5 bases and J by 4 bases, leaving 11 bases between them. The CDR3 runs 13 residues. Per the germline V gene, CDR1 is LNHDA and CDR2 is SQIVND (reference sequence). CDR3 sequence reads: CASSYEGPTEAFF. The CDR3 DNA sequence: TGTGCCAGTAGTTATGAGGGGCCCACTGAAGCTTTCTTT.

This clonotype was seen more than once but under ten times. This chain links TRBV6-2 or TRBV6-3 with TRBJ2-5; D is unresolved. V was trimmed by 2 bases and J by 2 bases, leaving 6 bases between them. The CDR3 has 13 amino acids. Looked up from germline, CDR1 is MNHEY and CDR2 is SVGEGT. In DNA form, the CDR3 reads TGTGCCAGCAGTTACGCGGCTCAAGAGACCCAGTACTTC. Translated: CASSYAAQETQYF.

This chain uses TRBV3-1 with TRBJ1-2; D is perhaps TRBD1 (5 bases). Germline V lookup: CDR1 LGHDT, CDR2 YNNKEL (reference sequence). The CDR3 runs 12 residues. V was trimmed by 5 bases and J by 8 bases, leaving 12 bases between them. DNA for the CDR3: TGTGCCAGCAGCTCCGGGACTGTGGGCTACACCTTC. Translating gives CASSSGTVGYTF.

This clonotype was observed at least ten times. This rearrangement joins TRBV5-8 to TRBJ1-5, with D unclear. The CDR3 is 15 residues long. Trimming took 5 bases from V and 0 from J, leaving 12 bases between them. Germline loops: CDR1 SGHTS, CDR2 YDEGEE. The CDR3 nucleotides are TGTGCCAGCAGGCTAACGGTACCTAGCAATCAGCCCCAGCATTTT. This gives the protein CASRLTVPSNQPQHF. Full variable domain (missing parts from reference TRBV5-8 and TRBJ1-5): EAGVTQSPTHLIKTRGQQATLRCSPISGHTSVYWYQQALGLGLQFLLWYDEGEERNRGNFPPRFSGRQFPNYSSELNVNALELEDSALYLCASRLTVPSNQPQHFGDGTRLSIL.

This clonotype was seen at least ten times. The J gene is TRBJ1-1, the V gene TRBV20-1; D possibly corresponds to TRBD1 (6 bases). V lost 5 bases and J lost 11, with 18 bases in between. The CDR3 extends over 12 amino acids. The germline gives CDR1 DFQATT, CDR2 SNEGSKA (reference sequence). CDR3 coding DNA: TGCAGTGCTTCTTACAGGGATAAGGGCGCTTTCTTT. This gives the protein CSASYRDKGAFF.

V usage is TRBV12-3 or TRBV12-4 and J usage is TRBJ2-7; no firm D call. V lost 5 bases and J 2 bases, leaving 16 bases between the germline ends. The CDR3 consists of 15 residues. CDR3 loop: CASSAPALSTYEQYF. CDR3 in DNA: TGTGCCAGCAGTGCACCGGCCCTATCAACCTACGAGCAGTACTTC.

On this clonotype itself: A single base separates this from a much larger clone, so it may be a read error. CDR3 nucleotide sequence: TGTGCCAGCAGCTGGAGGGACGACTTCTACGATCAGTACTTC. Amino acid sequence: CASSWRDDFYDQYF. This chain uses TRBV5-6 with TRBJ2-7; possibly TRBD2 for D (6 bases). CDR1 and CDR2 from the germline V gene are SGHDT and YYEEEE. This CDR3 region has 14 residues.

This clonotype has more than one count but fewer than ten. This may be a read error: a much more frequent sequence differs by one nucleotide. The chain combines TRBV24-1 with TRBJ2-5; TRBD2 aligns across 13 bases. CDR1 KGHDR and CDR2 SFDVKD come from the germline V gene. This CDR3 is built from 18 residues. For the CDR3, the DNA is TGTGCCACCAGTGAACACTACGGGACTAGCGGGGTCGTGGGGACCAAGTACTTC. This codes for CATSEHYGTSGVVGTKYF.

This clonotype was seen ten or more times. The chain joins TRBV24-1 to TRBJ1-1; D is possibly TRBD1 (6 bases). Looked up from germline, CDR1 is KGHDR and CDR2 is SFDVKD. V was cut by 2 bases and J by 5 bases, with 20 bases left in between. The CDR3 totals 17 residues. CDR3 sequence (DNA): TGTGCCACCAGTGATTCTGGTTCCATAGGGGGGCGGACTGAAGCTTTCTTT. It is translated as CATSDSGSIGGRTEAFF.